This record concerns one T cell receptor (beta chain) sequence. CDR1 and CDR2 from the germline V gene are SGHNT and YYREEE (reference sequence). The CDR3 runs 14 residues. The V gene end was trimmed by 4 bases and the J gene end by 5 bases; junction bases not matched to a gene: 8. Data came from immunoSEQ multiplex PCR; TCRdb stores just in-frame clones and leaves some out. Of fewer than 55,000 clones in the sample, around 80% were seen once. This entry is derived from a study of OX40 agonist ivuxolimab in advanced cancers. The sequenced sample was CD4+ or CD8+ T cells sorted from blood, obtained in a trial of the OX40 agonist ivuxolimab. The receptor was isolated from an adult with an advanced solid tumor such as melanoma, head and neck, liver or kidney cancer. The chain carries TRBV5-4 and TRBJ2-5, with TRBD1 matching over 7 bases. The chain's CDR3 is CASSVTGPRETQYF. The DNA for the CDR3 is TGTGCCAGCAGCGTGACAGGGCCCCGGGAGACCCAGTACTTC. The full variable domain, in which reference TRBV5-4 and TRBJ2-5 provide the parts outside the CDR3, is ETGVTQSPTHLIKTRGQQVTLRCSSQSGHNTVSWYQQALGQGPQFIFQYYREEENGRGNFPPRFSGLQFPNYSSELNVNALELDDSALYLCASSVTGPRETQYFGPGTRLLVL.